Sequencing of this T cell receptor beta chain was carried out in a study of blood T cell repertoires in COVID-19. Looking at the study overall: Specimens from acute and convalescent COVID-19 originated in the United States, Italy and Spain.

Profiled with immunoSEQ multiplex PCR; TCRdb holds only in-frame clones, not every one. The sample lists some 74,000 clones; roughly three quarters were seen once. The CDR3 is 13 residues long. The J segment lost 5 bases and the V segment lost 9 bases, leaving 7 bases of the junction unmatched. CDR1 SNHLY and CDR2 FYNNEI come from the germline V gene. The TCR sequence derives from a human donor in a cohort sampled during active COVID-19. The chain recombines TRBV2 with TRBJ1-5, with 7 bases that match TRBD1. Sequencing used peripheral blood. The CDR3 region has the DNA TGTGCCAGTCGAGACAGGGCCCATCAGCCCCAGCATTTT. Protein sequence: CASRDRAHQPQHF.